This TCR beta chain stems from a study of cytomegalovirus exposure and HLA in healthy donors. Overall study results and limits: The productive fraction for most TCR beta V segments was about 87% or about 30% in an earlier analysis. According to a later analysis, donors in an Asian-associated ancestry cluster reportedly had fewer N-insertions than the roughly 670-donor mean. Based on reports, TCR beta sequences accurately predicted HLA-A and HLA-B alleles for most subjects.

This clone was seen only once. No antigen is known for it. This PCR relied on a set of 60 Vbeta primers and 13 Jbeta primers. TCRdb keeps only in-frame clones here, not all; method: immunoSEQ multiplex PCR. The table shows approximately 44,000 clones, with 50% to 75% occurring only once. The CDR3 length is 15 residues. Germline lookup yields CDR1 KGHSH and CDR2 LQKENI. Trimming took off 3 bases at V and 3 bases at J, with 15 bases between the two ends. What was sequenced was PBMCs. The receptor comes from a human donor in good health. The chain employs TRBV18 and TRBJ2-7, with a tentative D call TRBD1 (6 bases). The CDR3 nucleotides are TGTGCCAGCTCACCGGTATCGGACAGACGCTACGAGCAGTACTTC. Its protein product is CASSPVSDRRYEQYF.